This TCR beta chain comes out of a study of cytomegalovirus exposure and HLA in healthy donors. The protocol was immunoSEQ multiplex PCR, while the TCRdb copy is restricted to in-frame clones and leaves out a portion. The table lists around 150,000 clones, about 89% of them singletons. This CDR3 has 16 residues. V lost 0 bases, J lost 0 bases, and 11 bases lay in between. Germline CDR1 reads KGHSH; CDR2 reads LQKENI. The receptor's source is a woman aged 18-29 years in good health and CMV-seropositive. This chain connects TRBV18 to TRBJ1-1; D perhaps matches TRBD1 (6 bases). What was sequenced was PBMCs. The CDR3 is CASSPPWAGVNTEAFF. CDR3 nucleotide sequence: TGTGCCAGCTCACCACCGTGGGCAGGGGTGAACACTGAAGCTTTCTTT.